This is a list of T cell receptor beta chains from one sample in a study of early T cells in non-severe SARS-CoV-2 infection. TCRdb re-analysed the 5' RACE reads in MiXCR, keeping a single row per CDR3 protein. The data show some 85,000 distinct CDR3 sequences, with approximately 15% seen just once and about 1.4% held by the top ten. Sequenced input: whole blood. These receptors were taken from an adult who was a healthcare worker with PCR-confirmed SARS-CoV-2 infection or an uninfected control (not recorded which). The CDR3 runs from the conserved cysteine through the conserved F or W. D genes are given only for firm matches. Clone size is given for some rows only: seen once, a few or many times, or a class if the clone is expanded.

clone size	V gene	J gene	CDR3 length	D gene	CDR3 DNA	CDR3 protein
-	TRBV12-3/TRBV12-4	TRBJ1-2	14	-	TGTGCCAGCAGCCCTACCCGGACGGAGATTGGCTACACCTTC	CASSPTRTEIGYTF
many	TRBV20-1	TRBJ2-5	16	-	TGCAGTGCTAGAGTGGAGGGTGCGGGGAATTGGGAGACCCAGTACTTC	CSARVEGAGNWETQYF
many	TRBV7-9	TRBJ2-7	12	-	TGTGCCAGCAGCCCATCAGTCTACGAGCAGTACTTC	CASSPSVYEQYF
few	TRBV7-8	TRBJ2-1	12	-	TGTGCCAGCAGCTTAGGTCGCTATGAGCAGTTCTTC	CASSLGRYEQFF
-	TRBV9	TRBJ1-4	16	-	TGTGCCAGCAGCGTCGGGCAGGCCCAAACTAATGAAAAACTGTTTTTT	CASSVGQAQTNEKLFF
many	TRBV12-3/TRBV12-4	TRBJ2-3	15	TRBD1	TGTGCCAGCAGCATACAGGGGGAGCGGGCAGATACGCAGTATTTT	CASSIQGERADTQYF
few	TRBV9	TRBJ2-2	12	-	TGTGCCAGCTCTAAGGTTGCCGGGGAGCTGTTTTTT	CASSKVAGELFF
many	TRBV11-2	TRBJ2-5	15	-	TGTGCCAGCAGCTTACCCCGGGACACAAAAGAGACCCAGTACTTC	CASSLPRDTKETQYF
many	TRBV2	TRBJ2-2	14	-	TGTGCCAGCGAGGCAGGCGCGAGCACCGGGGAGCTGTTTTTT	CASEAGASTGELFF
few	TRBV30	TRBJ2-6	15	-	TGTGCCTGGAGTGTGGATGGGAATCGGGCCAACGTCCTGACTTTC	CAWSVDGNRANVLTF
many	TRBV29-1	TRBJ1-1	12	TRBD1	TGCAGCGGGTCCCAGGGGGCGTCTGAAGTTTTCTTT	CSGSQGASEVFF
many	TRBV11-2	TRBJ2-7	16	-	TGTGCCAGCAGCTTAGGGGATCGCCGGCCGACCGACGAGCAGTACTTC	CASSLGDRRPTDEQYF
many	TRBV12-3/TRBV12-4	TRBJ1-1	13	-	TGTGCCAGCCGTTCCGGGGGGAACACTGAAGCTTTCTTT	CASRSGGNTEAFF
many	TRBV4-3	TRBJ1-2	15	-	TGCGCCAGCAGCCAAGATATTCGGGGGAACTATGGCTACACCTTC	CASSQDIRGNYGYTF
many	TRBV5-1	TRBJ2-2	13	-	TGCGCCAGCAGCTACCTAAACACCGGGGAGCTGTTTTTT	CASSYLNTGELFF
few	TRBV18	TRBJ2-7	15	TRBD2	TGTGCCAGCTCACCTCGACTAGCGGGTAGTTACGAGCAGTACTTC	CASSPRLAGSYEQYF
many	TRBV2	TRBJ2-7	13	-	TGTGCCAGCAGTGAAACACAGCCCTACGAGCAGTACTTC	CASSETQPYEQYF
many	TRBV5-4	TRBJ2-7	15	TRBD1	TGTGCCAGCAGCCCGGGACAGGGTTTCGCCTACGAGCAGTACTTC	CASSPGQGFAYEQYF
few	TRBV10-3	TRBJ2-7	13	-	TGTGCCATTGGGGGAGGCAGGGGCTACGAGCAGTACTTC	CAIGGGRGYEQYF
many	TRBV7-9	TRBJ2-7	13	-	TGTGCCAGCAGGAAGATGGGGTCCTACGAGCAGTACTTC	CASRKMGSYEQYF
few	TRBV7-6	TRBJ1-2	19	TRBD1	TGTGCCAGCAGCTTTGAAGCCTCCGGGACAGGAAGAGGAGCTTATGGCTACACCTTC	CASSFEASGTGRGAYGYTF
-	TRBV5-5	TRBJ1-6	14	-	TGTGCCAGCACCCTGGGGCGGGGTAATTCACCCCTCCACTTT	CASTLGRGNSPLHF
many	TRBV30	TRBJ1-3	16	-	TGTGCCTGGAGTGTAAACGTGTTGAGCTCTGGAAACACCATATATTTT	CAWSVNVLSSGNTIYF
few	TRBV28	TRBJ1-1	9	-	TGTGCCAGCGGGGGTAGGGCTTTCTTT	CASGGRAFF
many	TRBV18	TRBJ1-5	15	-	TGTGCCAGCTCAAAGGGACAAACTAGCAATCAGCCCCAGCATTTT	CASSKGQTSNQPQHF
few	TRBV7-9	TRBJ1-1	12	-	TGTGCCAGCAGCTTAGGGACATCGGAAGCTTTCTTT	CASSLGTSEAFF
few	TRBV27	TRBJ2-3	14	-	TGTGCCAGCAGTAAATGGGGTTACACAGATACGCAGTATTTT	CASSKWGYTDTQYF
medium-sized	TRBV19	TRBJ2-3	16	-	TGTGCCAGTAGTGGGGAGGAAGAGTGGGACACAGATACGCAGTATTTT	CASSGEEEWDTDTQYF
-	TRBV12-3/TRBV12-4	TRBJ1-6	17	TRBD1	TGTGCCAGCAGTTGGGACAGTCTTAGCTCCTATAATTCACCCCTCCACTTT	CASSWDSLSSYNSPLHF
-	TRBV12-3/TRBV12-4	TRBJ1-1	18	TRBD1	TGTGCCAGCAGTCCCAACCCATCGACAGGGGTAAGGAACACTGAAGCTTTCTTT	CASSPNPSTGVRNTEAFF
many	TRBV6-5	TRBJ1-6	19	TRBD1	TGTGCCAGCAGTTACTCCGGGACAGGGGTTATATCCTATAATTCACCCCTCCACTTT	CASSYSGTGVISYNSPLHF
-	TRBV5-6	TRBJ1-1	16	-	TGTGCCAGCAGCGGAGACAGTCAGGGGAGAAACACTGAAGCTTTCTTT	CASSGDSQGRNTEAFF
many	TRBV10-1	TRBJ2-3	13	-	TGCGCCAGCAGTGAGCCTGCAACAGATACGCAGTATTTT	CASSEPATDTQYF
few	TRBV5-6	TRBJ2-7	14	-	TGTGCCAGCAGCTTGGACTATGCCCCCTACGAGCAGTACTTC	CASSLDYAPYEQYF
many	TRBV19	TRBJ1-5	14	TRBD1	TGTGCCAGTAGCCCCGACAGGGGCAATCAGCCCCAGCATTTT	CASSPDRGNQPQHF